The source of this T cell receptor (beta chain) is a study of blood T cell repertoires in COVID-19. The CDR3 contains 17 residues. J was trimmed by 2 bases and V by 4 bases; bases with no gene match: 6. Germline lookup yields CDR1 LNHDA and CDR2 SQIVND (reference sequence). In the authors' methods: Estimates of nucleated cell counts were drawn from the amplification of reference gene primers. Using immunoSEQ multiplex PCR, the repertoire was profiled, and TCRdb retains in-frame clones only, with some absent. Clone size and V and J calls were adopted from that table, with D and trimming inferred from the DNA. This table holds fewer than 300,000 clones, roughly 84% found once.

The V call is TRBV19, the J call TRBJ2-6, with TRBD1 matching over 9 bases. This receptor was identified in a young woman with acute or convalescent COVID-19. The sample comprised peripheral blood. The CDR3 sequence is CASSRVRQGAGANVLTF. CDR3 sequence (DNA): TGTGCCAGTAGTAGAGTCCGACAGGGGGCTGGGGCCAACGTCCTGACTTTC.